A selection of T cell receptor beta chains follows, all from one sample in a study of tumor-infiltrating lymphocytes in primary liver carcinoma. Each CDR3 protein is one row after TCRdb ran MiXCR on the multiplex PCR reads. The table has some 200,000 distinct CDR3 sequences, around 60% seen once. The specimen sequenced was peripheral blood. The receptors stem from a woman aged 55 to 70 with primary liver carcinoma and hepatitis B virus infection. The CDR3 runs from the conserved cysteine through the conserved F or W.

V gene: TRBV19
CDR3 protein: CASTGSTRSATAYQPQQF

V gene: TRBV12-3/TRBV12-4
CDR3 protein: CASSFRGVNYGYTF

V gene: TRBV11-2
CDR3 protein: CASSDGCNMNTGELFF

V gene: TRBV23-1
CDR3 protein: CASTQQGYEQCF

V gene: TRBV7-8
CDR3 protein: CASSSGLGLTDTQYF

V gene: TRBV10-2
CDR3 protein: CASRFRDSYEQYF

V gene: TRBV11-2
CDR3 protein: CASSLQTWRNQYF

V gene: TRBV9
CDR3 protein: CASSRDNQPQHF

V gene: TRBV4-1
CDR3 protein: CASSQIWPRTDTQYF

V gene: TRBV29-1
CDR3 protein: CSVIKGAATEAFF

V gene: TRBV11-2
CDR3 protein: CASSQGLNTGELFF

V gene: TRBV11-1
CDR3 protein: CAKTFRASRRAHRDEQFF

V gene: TRBV28
CDR3 protein: CASRPPGKNTGELFF

V gene: TRBV5-6
CDR3 protein: CASSLSADTQYF

V gene: TRBV24-1
CDR3 protein: CAASDLLPRSYNEQFF

V gene: TRBV12-3/TRBV12-4
CDR3 protein: CASSPTSGRAFNF

V gene: TRBV11-2
CDR3 protein: CANSHGVSGTGELFF

V gene: TRBV11-2
CDR3 protein: CASSLVARSTVGDTQYF

V gene: TRBV7-9
CDR3 protein: CASSQGRDTIYF

V gene: TRBV7-9
CDR3 protein: CASSQNRGQGRETQYF

V gene: TRBV14
CDR3 protein: CASSQGRAPLHF

V gene: TRBV11-2
CDR3 protein: CASSWCGSSFAGELYF

V gene: TRBV5-1
CDR3 protein: CASSLGLAGGLQETQYF

V gene: TRBV10-2
CDR3 protein: CTSTSSSGRVNEQFF

V gene: TRBV5-6
CDR3 protein: CASSPFKGLPGADNEQFF

V gene: TRBV20-1
CDR3 protein: CSAPTGVEAFF

V gene: TRBV11-1
CDR3 protein: CASIHRTYEQYF

V gene: TRBV7-9
CDR3 protein: CASRPRESGELFF

V gene: TRBV6-5
CDR3 protein: CASSTGGLSSYRQYF

V gene: TRBV4-2
CDR3 protein: CASSPGLAGEVGELFF

V gene: TRBV11-2
CDR3 protein: CACSPSTGVGETQYF

V gene: TRBV6-6
CDR3 protein: CGSSRGQGDNQPQHF

V gene: TRBV29-1
CDR3 protein: CSVKRSNTEAFF

V gene: TRBV11-2
CDR3 protein: CASSLASRSETLYF

V gene: TRBV5-6
CDR3 protein: CASSFRLGPTNVLTF

V gene: TRBV11-1
CDR3 protein: CDSSLNHAGYAFF

V gene: TRBV6-1
CDR3 protein: CASSPSIFNEQFF

V gene: TRBV11-2
CDR3 protein: CASSGGPSGANVLTF

V gene: TRBV12-3/TRBV12-4
CDR3 protein: CASSLTGGGETQYF

V gene: TRBV11-2
CDR3 protein: CANSFGTEETQYF